The present T cell receptor (beta chain) was sequenced within a study of Graves' ophthalmopathy and Graves' hyperthyroidism. The overall study: Upon initial diagnosis and before any treatment, peripheral blood was collected.

Study-level points and caveats: In blood appeared most of the expanded thyroid clonotypes whose frequency exceeded 0.001. In predicting ophthalmopathy progression, the model reached roughly 69% sensitivity and 72% to 80% specificity.

This clonotype was counted many times. Its antigen remains unidentified. Trimming pared 6 bases from V and 2 bases from J, leaving 13 bases between. CDR3 length: 14 residues. From germline, CDR1 is ENHRY and CDR2 SYGVKD. Using RNA transcripts, the TCR beta CDR3 regions were amplified. First-round RT-PCR employed HTBI primers, with a second-round multiplex PCR after it. TCRdb re-analysed the multiplex PCR reads in MiXCR, keeping a single row per CDR3 protein. The sample gives under 350,000 distinct CDR3 sequences, roughly 15% of which show up once; roughly 12% is in the top ten. This clonotype was sampled from an adult man with Graves' ophthalmopathy. Sequencing was carried out using peripheral blood. V usage is TRBV10-3 and J usage is TRBJ2-5; the D gene is possibly TRBD1 (6 bases). This chain's CDR3 is CAIRETGGQETQYF. CDR3 nucleotide sequence: TGTGCCATCAGGGAGACAGGCGGACAAGAGACCCAGTACTTC.